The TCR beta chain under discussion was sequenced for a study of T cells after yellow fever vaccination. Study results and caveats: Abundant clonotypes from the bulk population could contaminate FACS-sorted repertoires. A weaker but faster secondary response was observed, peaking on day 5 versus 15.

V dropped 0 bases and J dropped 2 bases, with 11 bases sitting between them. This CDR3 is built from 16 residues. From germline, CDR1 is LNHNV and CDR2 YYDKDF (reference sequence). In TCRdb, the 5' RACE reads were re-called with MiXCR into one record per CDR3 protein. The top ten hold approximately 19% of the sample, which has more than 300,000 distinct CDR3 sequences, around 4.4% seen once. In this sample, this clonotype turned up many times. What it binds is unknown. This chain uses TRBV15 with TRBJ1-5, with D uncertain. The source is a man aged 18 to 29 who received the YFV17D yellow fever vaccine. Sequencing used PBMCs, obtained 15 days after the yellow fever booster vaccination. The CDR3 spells CATSRDSVDGNQPQHF. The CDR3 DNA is TGTGCCACCAGCAGAGATTCCGTAGACGGCAATCAGCCCCAGCATTTT.